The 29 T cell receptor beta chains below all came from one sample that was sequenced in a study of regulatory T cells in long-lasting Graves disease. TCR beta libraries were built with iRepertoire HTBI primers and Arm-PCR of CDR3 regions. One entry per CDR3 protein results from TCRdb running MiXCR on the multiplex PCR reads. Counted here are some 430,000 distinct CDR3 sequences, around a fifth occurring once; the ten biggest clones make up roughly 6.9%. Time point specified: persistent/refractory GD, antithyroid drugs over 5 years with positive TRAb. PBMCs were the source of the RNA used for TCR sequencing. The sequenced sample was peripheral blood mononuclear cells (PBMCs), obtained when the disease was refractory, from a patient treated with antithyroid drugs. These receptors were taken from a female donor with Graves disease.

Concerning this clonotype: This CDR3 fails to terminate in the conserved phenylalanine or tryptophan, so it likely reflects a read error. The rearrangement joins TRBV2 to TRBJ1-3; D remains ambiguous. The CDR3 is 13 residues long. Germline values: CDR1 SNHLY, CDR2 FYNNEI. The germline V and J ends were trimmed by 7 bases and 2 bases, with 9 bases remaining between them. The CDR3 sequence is CASITEAGNTIYS. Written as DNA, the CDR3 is TGTGCCAGCATCACAGAAGCTGGAAACACCATATATTCT.

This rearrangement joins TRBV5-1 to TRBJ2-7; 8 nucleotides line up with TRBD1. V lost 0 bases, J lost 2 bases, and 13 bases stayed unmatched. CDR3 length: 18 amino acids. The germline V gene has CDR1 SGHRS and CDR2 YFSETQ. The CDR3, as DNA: TGCGCCAGCAGCTTGGTCGCGTCAGGGGGCGCGAATACCTACGAGCAGTACTTC. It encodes CASSLVASGGANTYEQYF.

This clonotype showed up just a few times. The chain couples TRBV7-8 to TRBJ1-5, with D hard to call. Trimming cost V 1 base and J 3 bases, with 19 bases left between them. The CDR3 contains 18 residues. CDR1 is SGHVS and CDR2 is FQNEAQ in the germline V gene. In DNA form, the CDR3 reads TGTGCCAGCAGCTTAGGTGCAGGTGGGCCGTGGGCCAATCAGCCCCAGCATTTT. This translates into CASSLGAGGPWANQPQHF.

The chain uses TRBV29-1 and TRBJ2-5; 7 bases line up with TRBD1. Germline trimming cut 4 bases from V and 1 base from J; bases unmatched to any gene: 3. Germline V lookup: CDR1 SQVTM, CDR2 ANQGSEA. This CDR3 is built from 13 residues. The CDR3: CSVAGQVQETQYF. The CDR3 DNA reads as TGCAGCGTTGCAGGACAGGTCCAAGAGACCCAGTACTTC.

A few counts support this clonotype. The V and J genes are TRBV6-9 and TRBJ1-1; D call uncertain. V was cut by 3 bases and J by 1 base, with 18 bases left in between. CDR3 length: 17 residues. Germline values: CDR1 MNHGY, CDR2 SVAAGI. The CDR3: CASSYSTSPGWNTEAFF. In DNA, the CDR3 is TGTGCCAGCAGTTACTCAACTAGTCCGGGATGGAACACTGAAGCTTTCTTT.

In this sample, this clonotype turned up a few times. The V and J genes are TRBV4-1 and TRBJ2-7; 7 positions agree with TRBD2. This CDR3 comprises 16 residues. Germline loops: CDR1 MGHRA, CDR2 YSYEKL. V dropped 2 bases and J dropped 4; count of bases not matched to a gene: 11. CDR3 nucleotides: TGCGCCAGCAGCCAAAAGCAGGCGGGAGACCTTTACGAGCAGTACTTC. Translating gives CASSQKQAGDLYEQYF.

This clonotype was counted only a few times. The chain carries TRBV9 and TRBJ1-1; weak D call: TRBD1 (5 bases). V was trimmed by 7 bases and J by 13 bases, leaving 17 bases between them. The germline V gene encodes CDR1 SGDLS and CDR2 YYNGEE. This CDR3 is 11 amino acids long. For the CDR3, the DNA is TGTGCCAGCGGGGAGGGGCTCTGGGTTTTCTTT. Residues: CASGEGLWVFF.

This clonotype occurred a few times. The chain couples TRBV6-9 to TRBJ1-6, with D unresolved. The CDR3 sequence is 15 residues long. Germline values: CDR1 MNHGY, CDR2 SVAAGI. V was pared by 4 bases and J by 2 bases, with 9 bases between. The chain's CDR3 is CASSFGRAYNSPLHF. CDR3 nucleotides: TGTGCCAGCAGTTTCGGGCGGGCCTATAATTCACCCCTCCACTTT.

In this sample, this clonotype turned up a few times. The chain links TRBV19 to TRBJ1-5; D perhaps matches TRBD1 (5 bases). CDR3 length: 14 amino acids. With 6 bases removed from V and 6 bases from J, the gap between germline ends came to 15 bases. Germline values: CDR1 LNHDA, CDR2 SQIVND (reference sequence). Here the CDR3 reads CASRLGPGVQPQHF. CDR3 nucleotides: TGTGCCAGTAGGCTGGGGCCCGGAGTTCAGCCCCAGCATTTT.

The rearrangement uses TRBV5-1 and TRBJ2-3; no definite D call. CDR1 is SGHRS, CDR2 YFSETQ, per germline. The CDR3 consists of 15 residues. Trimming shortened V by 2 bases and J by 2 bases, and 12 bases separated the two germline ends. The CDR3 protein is CASSFISHLTDTQYF. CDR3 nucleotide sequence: TGCGCCAGCAGCTTCATCAGTCATCTCACAGATACGCAGTATTTT.

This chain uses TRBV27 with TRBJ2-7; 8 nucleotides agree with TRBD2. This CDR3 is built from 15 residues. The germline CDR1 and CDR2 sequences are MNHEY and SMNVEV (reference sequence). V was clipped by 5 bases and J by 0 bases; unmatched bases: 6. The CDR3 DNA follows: TGTGCCAGCAGTCCAGCCGGGACTAGCTCCTACGAGCAGTACTTC. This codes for CASSPAGTSSYEQYF.

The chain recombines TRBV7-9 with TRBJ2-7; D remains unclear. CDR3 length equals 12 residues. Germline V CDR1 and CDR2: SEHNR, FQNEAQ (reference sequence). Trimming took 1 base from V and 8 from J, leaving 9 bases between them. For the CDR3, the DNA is TGTGCCAGCAGCTTAGGGGTGGGAAAGCAGTACTTC. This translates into CASSLGVGKQYF.

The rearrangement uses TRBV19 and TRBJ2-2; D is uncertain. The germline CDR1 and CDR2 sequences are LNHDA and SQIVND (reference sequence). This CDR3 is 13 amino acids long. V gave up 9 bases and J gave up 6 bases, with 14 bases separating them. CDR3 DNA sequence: TGTGCCAGCCGGACCTTCGGACCCGGGGAGCTGTTTTTT. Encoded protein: CASRTFGPGELFF.

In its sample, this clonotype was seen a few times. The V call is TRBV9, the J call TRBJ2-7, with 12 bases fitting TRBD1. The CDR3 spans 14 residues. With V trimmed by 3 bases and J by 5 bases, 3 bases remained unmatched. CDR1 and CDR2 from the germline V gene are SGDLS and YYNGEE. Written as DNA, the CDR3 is TGTGCCAGCAGCGGCGGGACAGGGGGCAACGAGCAGTACTTC. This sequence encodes CASSGGTGGNEQYF.

CDR3 loop: CASSLIGNPSYEQYF. CDR3 DNA sequence: TGTGCCAGCAGTTTAATAGGGAACCCTTCCTACGAGCAGTACTTC. The chain uses TRBV28 and TRBJ2-7; D remains unclear. V dropped 2 bases and J dropped 1 base, with 12 bases sitting between them. CDR1 and CDR2 (germline): MDHEN, SYDVKM. The CDR3 consists of 15 residues.

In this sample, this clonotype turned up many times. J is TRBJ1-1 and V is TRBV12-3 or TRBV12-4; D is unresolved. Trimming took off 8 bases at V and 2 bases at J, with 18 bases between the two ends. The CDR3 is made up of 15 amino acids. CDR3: CASRTDGQFNTEAFF. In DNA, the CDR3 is TGTGCCAGCCGTACCGACGGTCAGTTTAACACTGAAGCTTTCTTT.

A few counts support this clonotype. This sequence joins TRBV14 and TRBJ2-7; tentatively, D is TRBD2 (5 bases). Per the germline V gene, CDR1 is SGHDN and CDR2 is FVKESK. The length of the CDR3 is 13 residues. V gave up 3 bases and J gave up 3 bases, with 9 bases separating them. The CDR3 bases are TGTGCCAGCAGCCATAGACGGGGCTACGAGCAGTACTTC. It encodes CASSHRRGYEQYF.

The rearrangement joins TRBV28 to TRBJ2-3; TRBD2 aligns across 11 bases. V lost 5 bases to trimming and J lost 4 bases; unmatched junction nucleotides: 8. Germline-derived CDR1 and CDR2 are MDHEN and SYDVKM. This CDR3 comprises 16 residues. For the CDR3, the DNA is TGTGCCAGCAGTCCATTTAGCGGGAGGGTGTCAGATACGCAGTATTTT. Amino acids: CASSPFSGRVSDTQYF.

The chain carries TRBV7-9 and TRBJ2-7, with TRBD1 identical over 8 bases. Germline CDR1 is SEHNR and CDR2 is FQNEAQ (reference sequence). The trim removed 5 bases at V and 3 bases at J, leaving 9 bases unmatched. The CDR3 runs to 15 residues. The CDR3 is CASSQVGQGNYEQYF. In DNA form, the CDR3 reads TGTGCCAGCAGCCAAGTTGGACAGGGCAACTACGAGCAGTACTTC.

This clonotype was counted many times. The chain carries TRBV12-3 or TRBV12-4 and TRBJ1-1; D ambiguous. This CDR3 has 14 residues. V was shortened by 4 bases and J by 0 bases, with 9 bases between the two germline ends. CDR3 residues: CASSSGSMNTEAFF. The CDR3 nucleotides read TGTGCCAGCAGTTCGGGCAGCATGAACACTGAAGCTTTCTTT.

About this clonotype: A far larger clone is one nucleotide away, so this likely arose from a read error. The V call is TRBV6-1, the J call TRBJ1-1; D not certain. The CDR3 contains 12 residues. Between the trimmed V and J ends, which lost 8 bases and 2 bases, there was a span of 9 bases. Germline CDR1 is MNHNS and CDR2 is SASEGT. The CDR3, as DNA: TGTGCCAGCGAAGGGCTCAACACTGAAGCTTTCTTT. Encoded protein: CASEGLNTEAFF.

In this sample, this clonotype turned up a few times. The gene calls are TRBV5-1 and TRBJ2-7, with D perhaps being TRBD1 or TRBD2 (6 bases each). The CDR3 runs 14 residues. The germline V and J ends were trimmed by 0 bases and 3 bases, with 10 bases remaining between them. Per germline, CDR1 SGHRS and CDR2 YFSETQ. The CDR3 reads CASSLGGAVYEQYF. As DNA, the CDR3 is TGCGCCAGCAGCTTGGGGGGGGCGGTCTACGAGCAGTACTTC.

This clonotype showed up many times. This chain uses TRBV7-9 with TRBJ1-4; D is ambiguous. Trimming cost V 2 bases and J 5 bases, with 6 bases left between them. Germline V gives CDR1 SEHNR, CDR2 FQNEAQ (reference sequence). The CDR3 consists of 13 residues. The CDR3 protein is CASSLLGNEKLFF. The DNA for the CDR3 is TGTGCCAGCAGCTTATTGGGGAATGAAAAACTGTTTTTT.

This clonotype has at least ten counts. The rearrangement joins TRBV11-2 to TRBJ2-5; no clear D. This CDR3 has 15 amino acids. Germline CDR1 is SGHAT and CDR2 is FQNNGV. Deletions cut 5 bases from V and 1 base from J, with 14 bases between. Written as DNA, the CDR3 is TGTGCCAGCAGCGTAAATAGGGCCCTCCAAGAGACCCAGTACTTC. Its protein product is CASSVNRALQETQYF.

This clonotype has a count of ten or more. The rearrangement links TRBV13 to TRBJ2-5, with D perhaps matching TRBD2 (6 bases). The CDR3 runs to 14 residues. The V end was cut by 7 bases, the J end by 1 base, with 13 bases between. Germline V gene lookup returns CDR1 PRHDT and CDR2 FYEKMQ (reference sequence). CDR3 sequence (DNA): TGTGCCAGCACCTTTGGGGGACTCCAAGAGACCCAGTACTTC. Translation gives CASTFGGLQETQYF.

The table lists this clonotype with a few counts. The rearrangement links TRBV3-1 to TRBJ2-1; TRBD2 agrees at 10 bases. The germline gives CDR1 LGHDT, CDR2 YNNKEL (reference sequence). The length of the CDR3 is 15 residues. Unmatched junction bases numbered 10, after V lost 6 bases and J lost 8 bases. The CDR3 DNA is TGTGCCAGCAGTCCGGTAGTAGCGGGAGGCCATGAGCAGTTCTTC. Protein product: CASSPVVAGGHEQFF.

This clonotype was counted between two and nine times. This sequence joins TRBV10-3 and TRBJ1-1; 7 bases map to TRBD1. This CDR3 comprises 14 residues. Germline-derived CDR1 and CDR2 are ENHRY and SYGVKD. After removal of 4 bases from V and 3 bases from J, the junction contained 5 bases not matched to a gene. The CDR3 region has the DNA TGTGCCATCAGTGGTACAGGGGTTGACACTGAAGCTTTCTTT. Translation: CAISGTGVDTEAFF.

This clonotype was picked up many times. The CDR3 DNA sequence: TGTGCCAGCAGCTTAGATCAGAACACCGGGGAGCTGTTTTTT. It codes for CASSLDQNTGELFF. The chain is built from TRBV11-2 and TRBJ2-2; D is undetermined. The germline gives CDR1 SGHAT, CDR2 FQNNGV. The CDR3 sequence is 14 residues long. The germline V and J ends were trimmed by 0 bases and 1 base, with 3 bases remaining between them.

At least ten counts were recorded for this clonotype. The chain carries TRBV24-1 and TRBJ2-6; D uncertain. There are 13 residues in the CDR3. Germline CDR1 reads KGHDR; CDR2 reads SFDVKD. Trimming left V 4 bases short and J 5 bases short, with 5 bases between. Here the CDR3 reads CATSDSWANVLTF. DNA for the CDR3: TGTGCCACCAGTGACTCCTGGGCCAACGTCCTGACTTTC.